Presented here are 13 T cell receptor beta chains from one specimen sequenced in a study of a mutant IDH1 vaccine in newly diagnosed glioma. Time point here: baseline, week 1 (first vaccination visit). Stated treatment: pre-vaccination baseline after standard-of-care therapy. The protocol was immunoSEQ multiplex PCR, while the TCRdb copy is restricted to in-frame clones and leaves out a portion. The sample lists about 34,000 clones; more than 70% were seen once. The sequences come from peripheral blood mononuclear cells (PBMCs), collected from a glioma patient treated with radiotherapy, temozolomide or both. The receptors derive from a man between 50 and 59 years old with glioma. Some clones in this sample may be carry-over from other donors' samples.

The CDR3 reads CASSRGGTSYEQYF. The CDR3 DNA sequence: TGTGCCAGCAGCCGCGGAGGGACCTCCTACGAGCAGTACTTC. This rearrangement joins TRBV7-6 to TRBJ2-7; D might be TRBD2 (6 bases). The V gene lost 5 bases and the J gene lost 0 bases, with 11 bases spanning the gap. This CDR3 contains 14 residues. Germline CDR1 SGHVS, CDR2 FNYEAQ.

The rearrangement joins TRBV25-1 to TRBJ2-7, with 9 bases lining up with TRBD2. The V and J ends lost 4 bases and 0 bases, in that order; junction bases with no gene match: 7. CDR1 is MGHDK and CDR2 is SYGVNS in the germline V gene. The CDR3 loop spans 16 amino acids. The CDR3 protein is CASSGPSGTLSYEQYF. CDR3 DNA: TGTGCCAGCAGTGGGCCTAGCGGGACCCTCTCCTACGAGCAGTACTTC.

The chain joins TRBV6-1 to TRBJ2-5; D is perhaps TRBD1 (5 bases). The CDR3 loop spans 14 amino acids. CDR1 is MNHNS and CDR2 is SASEGT in the germline V gene. With 4 bases removed from V and 5 bases from J, the gap between germline ends came to 14 bases. CDR3 bases: TGTGCCAGCAGTGTGGACCAGGGCTTGGAGACCCAGTACTTC. Its protein product is CASSVDQGLETQYF.

This chain uses TRBV14 with TRBJ1-4; possible D gene TRBD1, 6 bases. The CDR3 is 14 residues long. Germline-derived CDR1 and CDR2 are SGHDN and FVKESK. V lost 2 bases and J lost 8, with 12 bases in between. Written as DNA, the CDR3 is TGTGCCAGCAGCCAACAGGACAGACGGGAAAAACTGTTTTTT. Encoded protein: CASSQQDRREKLFF.

CDR3 bases: TGTGCCAGCACCGCCACTAGCGGCTGGAGCACAGATACGCAGTATTTT. It codes for CASTATSGWSTDTQYF. The chain combines TRBV9 with TRBJ2-3, with 8 bases lining up with TRBD2. Germline lookup yields CDR1 SGDLS and CDR2 YYNGEE. The CDR3 totals 16 residues. Losses at the gene ends were 6 bases for V and 0 bases for J; bases not matched to a gene: 9.

The rearrangement uses TRBV6-5 and TRBJ2-5; 7 nucleotides line up with TRBD2. V shed 0 bases, J shed 5 bases, and the junction held 6 bases outside the gene matches. CDR3 size: 15 residues. CDR1 is MNHEY, CDR2 SVGAGI, per germline. CDR3 nucleotides: TGTGCCAGCAGTTACTCGAGGATGGGGGGGGAGACCCAGTACTTC. It codes for CASSYSRMGGETQYF.

The V and J genes are TRBV5-4 and TRBJ2-2; D is possibly TRBD2 (6 bases). Germline CDR1 and CDR2: SGHNT and YYREEE (reference sequence). The length of the CDR3 is 14 residues. Between the trimmed V and J ends, which lost 4 bases and 3 bases, there was a span of 10 bases. This chain's CDR3 is CASSTGLYTGELFF. CDR3 in DNA: TGTGCCAGCAGCACCGGACTATACACCGGGGAGCTGTTTTTT.

In nucleotides, the CDR3 is TGCGCCAGCAGCCAAGATCCCGGGGGGTATGAGCAGTACTTC. It yields the protein CASSQDPGGYEQYF. This rearrangement joins TRBV4-3 to TRBJ2-7; 7 bases match TRBD2. V was clipped by 0 bases and J by 7 bases; unmatched bases: 6. Germline V CDR1 and CDR2: LGHNA, YSLEER. The CDR3 totals 14 residues.

V gene TRBV5-1 combines with J gene TRBJ1-6; tentatively, D is TRBD1 (5 bases). The CDR3 is 15 amino acids. CDR1 and CDR2 from the germline V gene are SGHRS and YFSETQ. With 0 bases removed from V and 2 bases from J, the gap between germline ends came to 6 bases. The chain's CDR3 is CASSLETAYNSPLHF. The CDR3 DNA follows: TGCGCCAGCAGCTTGGAGACAGCCTATAATTCACCCCTCCACTTT.

A word on this clone: One junction end disagrees with the germline gene, perhaps due to a read error. This sequence joins TRBV7-7 and TRBJ2-2; 7 nucleotides align to TRBD2. The CDR3 length is 16 residues. Germline assignment: CDR1 SSHAT and CDR2 FNYEAQ (reference sequence). This CDR3 is CASSPTGTKFGGELFF. The DNA for the CDR3 is TGTGCTAGCAGCCCCACCGGGACTAAGTTTGGCGGGGAGCTGTTTTTT.

The J gene is TRBJ2-5, the V gene TRBV5-1, with a possible D match to TRBD1 (6 bases). The CDR3 has 15 amino acids. The V gene's germline CDR1 is SGHRS and CDR2 YFSETQ. The V and J ends lost 1 base and 5 bases respectively, with 15 bases between them. The CDR3 region has the DNA TGCGCCAGCAGCTTGAGAGGGGGATCGGGGGAGACCCAGTACTTC. Translation: CASSLRGGSGETQYF. The whole variable domain, filled in from reference TRBV5-1 and TRBJ2-5, reads KAGVTQTPRYLIKTRGQQVTLSCSPISGHRSVSWYQQTPGQGLQFLFEYFSETQRNKGNFPGRFSGRQFSNSRSEMNVSTLELGDSALYLCASSLRGGSGETQYFGPGTRLLVL.

This sequence joins TRBV11-2 and TRBJ2-7, with D maybe TRBD2 (5 bases). Trimming stripped 0 bases from V and 2 bases from J, with 11 bases between. In germline, CDR1 is SGHAT, CDR2 FQNNGV. The CDR3 spans 15 residues. The CDR3 sequence is CASSLDHGVAYEQYF. The CDR3 region has the DNA TGTGCCAGCAGCTTAGACCACGGGGTCGCCTACGAGCAGTACTTC.

The rearrangement uses TRBV29-1 and TRBJ2-5; perhaps TRBD1 as D (5 bases). This CDR3 has 12 residues. V was clipped by 7 bases and J by 1 base, with 10 bases between them. CDR1 is SQVTM and CDR2 is ANQGSEA in the germline V gene. CDR3 sequence reads: CSARVFQETQYF. DNA for the CDR3: TGCAGCGCCAGGGTGTTCCAAGAGACCCAGTACTTC.